This T cell receptor beta chain comes out of a study of blood T cell repertoires in COVID-19. Study overall: Samples came from the United States, Italy and Spain, spanning acute and convalescent COVID-19.

V gave up 5 bases and J gave up 3 bases, with 10 bases separating them. The germline CDR1 and CDR2 sequences are MNHEY and SMNVEV (reference sequence). This CDR3 has 13 residues. Assay used: immunoSEQ multiplex PCR; TCRdb lists only in-frame clones, some missing. This table holds about 230,000 clones, approximately 89% found once. The cohort comprised adults aged 18 to 89 years residing in about two dozen US areas. Participant-reported clinical history was the basis for cohort assignment. The gene calls are TRBV27 and TRBJ1-2; D is ambiguous. The sample taken for sequencing was PBMCs or T cells enriched from blood (not recorded which). This sequence was found in a woman in her twenties or thirties with acute COVID-19. In DNA form, the CDR3 reads TGTGCCAGCAGTCCCCAGGAATACTATGGCTACACCTTC. This encodes CASSPQEYYGYTF.